The clone carrying this T cell receptor beta chain was picked up a small number of times. Its antigen is not known. The data were taken from a study of CD8 T cells in ankylosing spondylitis. Study outcomes and limitations: Roughly eight highly homologous variants made up a TCR beta motif that seemed to typify ankylosing spondylitis blood. Matched ankylosing spondylitis synovial fluid reportedly showed significant enrichment of disease-linked clones.

TCRdb recomputed calls from the 5' RACE reads with MiXCR, one row per CDR3 protein. The repertoire holds roughly 240,000 distinct CDR3 sequences, roughly 8.2% seen once, with approximately 5% in the top ten. CDR3 size: 15 residues. The V gene end was trimmed by 5 bases and the J gene end by 2 bases; junction bases not matched to a gene: 8. Per germline, CDR1 SGHVS and CDR2 FNYEAQ. The specimen was blood, either unsorted or a sorted T cell fraction (not recorded which). The chain links TRBV7-6 to TRBJ2-7, with 8 nucleotides matching TRBD2. The sequence was obtained from a female donor with ankylosing spondylitis or in good health (not recorded which). Written as DNA, the CDR3 is TGTGCCAGCAGCCCGGGTAGCGGGGAAACCTACGAGCAGTACTTC. Protein product: CASSPGSGETYEQYF.